This T cell receptor beta chain was documented in a study of T cell responses to AZD1222 COVID-19 vaccine. V dropped 3 bases and J dropped 0 bases, with 9 bases sitting between them. From germline, CDR1 is LGHNA and CDR2 YSLEER. This CDR3 has 14 residues. On this clone: What it binds is unknown.

Libraries were prepared by immunoSEQ multiplex PCR; TCRdb keeps only in-frame clonotypes and omits some of them. The table records 150,000 to 200,000 clones, 85% to 90% of them present only once. The study's findings and limits: Donors in the cohort were predominantly white British and more often female, and clonal diversity was possibly underestimated.

V usage is TRBV4-3 and J usage is TRBJ2-7; D gene uncertain. The sequence derives from an adult who received the MenACWY meningococcal vaccine as a control. This material consisted of peripheral blood, taken 28 days after the second dose of the MenACWY control vaccine. The DNA for the CDR3 is TGCGCCAGCAGCCAGATTACAGCCTCCTACGAGCAGTACTTC. Its translation: CASSQITASYEQYF.